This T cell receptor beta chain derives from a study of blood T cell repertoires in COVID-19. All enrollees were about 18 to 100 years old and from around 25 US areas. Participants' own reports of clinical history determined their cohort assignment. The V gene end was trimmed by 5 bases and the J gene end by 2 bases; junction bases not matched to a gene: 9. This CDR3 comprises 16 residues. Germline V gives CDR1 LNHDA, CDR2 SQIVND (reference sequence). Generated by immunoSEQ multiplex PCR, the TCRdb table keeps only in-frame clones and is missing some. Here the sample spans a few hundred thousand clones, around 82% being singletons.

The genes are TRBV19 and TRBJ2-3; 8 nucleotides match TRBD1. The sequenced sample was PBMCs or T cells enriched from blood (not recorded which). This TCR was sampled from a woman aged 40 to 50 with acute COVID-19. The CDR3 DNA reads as TGTGCCAGTAGTGAGACGGGGACAGGTTTCACAGATACGCAGTATTTT. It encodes CASSETGTGFTDTQYF.